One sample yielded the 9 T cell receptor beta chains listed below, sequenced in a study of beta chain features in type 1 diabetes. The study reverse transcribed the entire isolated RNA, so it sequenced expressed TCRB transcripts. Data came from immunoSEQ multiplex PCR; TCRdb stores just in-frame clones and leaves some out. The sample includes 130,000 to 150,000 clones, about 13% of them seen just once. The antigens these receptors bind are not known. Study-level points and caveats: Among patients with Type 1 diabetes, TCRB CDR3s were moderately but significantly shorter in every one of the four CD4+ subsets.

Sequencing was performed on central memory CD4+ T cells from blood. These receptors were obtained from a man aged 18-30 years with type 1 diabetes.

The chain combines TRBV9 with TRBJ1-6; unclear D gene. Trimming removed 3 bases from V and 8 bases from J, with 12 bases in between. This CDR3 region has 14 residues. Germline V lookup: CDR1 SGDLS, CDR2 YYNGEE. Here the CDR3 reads CASSGGLPYSPLHF. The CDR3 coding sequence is TGTGCCAGCAGCGGAGGACTGCCCTATTCACCCCTCCACTTT.

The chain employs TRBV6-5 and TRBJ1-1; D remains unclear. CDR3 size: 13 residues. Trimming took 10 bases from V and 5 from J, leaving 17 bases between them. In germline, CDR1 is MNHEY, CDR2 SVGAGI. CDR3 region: CATWSMQGTEAFF. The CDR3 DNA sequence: TGTGCCACCTGGTCTATGCAAGGTACTGAAGCTTTCTTT.

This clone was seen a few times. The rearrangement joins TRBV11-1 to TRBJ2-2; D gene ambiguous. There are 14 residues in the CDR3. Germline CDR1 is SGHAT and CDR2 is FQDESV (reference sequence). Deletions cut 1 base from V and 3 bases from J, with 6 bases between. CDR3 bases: TGTGCCAGCAGCTTAGATGGATACACCGGGGAGCTGTTTTTT. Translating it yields CASSLDGYTGELFF.

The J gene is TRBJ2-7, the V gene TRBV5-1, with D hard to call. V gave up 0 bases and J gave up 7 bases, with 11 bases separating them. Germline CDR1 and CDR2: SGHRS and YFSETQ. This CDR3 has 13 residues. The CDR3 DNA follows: TGCGCCAGCAGCTTGGCTCAGAGTAGGGAGCAGTACTTC. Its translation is CASSLAQSREQYF.

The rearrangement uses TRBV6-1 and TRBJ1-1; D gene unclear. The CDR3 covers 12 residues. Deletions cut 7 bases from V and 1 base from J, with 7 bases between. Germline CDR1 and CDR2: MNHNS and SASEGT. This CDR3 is CASTEGNTEAFF. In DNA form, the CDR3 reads TGTGCCAGCACTGAGGGGAACACTGAAGCTTTCTTT.

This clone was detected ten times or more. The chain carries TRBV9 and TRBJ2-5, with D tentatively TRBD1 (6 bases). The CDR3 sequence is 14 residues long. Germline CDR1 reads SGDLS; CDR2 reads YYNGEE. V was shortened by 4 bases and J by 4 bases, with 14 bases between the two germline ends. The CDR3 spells CASSPRTAGETQYF. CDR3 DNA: TGTGCCAGCAGCCCCCGGACAGCCGGAGAGACCCAGTACTTC.

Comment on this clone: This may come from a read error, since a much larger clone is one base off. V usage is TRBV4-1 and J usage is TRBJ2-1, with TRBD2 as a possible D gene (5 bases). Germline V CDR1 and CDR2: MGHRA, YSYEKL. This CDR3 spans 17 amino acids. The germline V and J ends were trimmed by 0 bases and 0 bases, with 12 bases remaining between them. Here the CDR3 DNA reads TGCGCCAGCAGCCAAGATAAGGGTGGGAGCTCCTACAATGAGCAGTTCTTC. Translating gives CASSQDKGGSSYNEQFF.

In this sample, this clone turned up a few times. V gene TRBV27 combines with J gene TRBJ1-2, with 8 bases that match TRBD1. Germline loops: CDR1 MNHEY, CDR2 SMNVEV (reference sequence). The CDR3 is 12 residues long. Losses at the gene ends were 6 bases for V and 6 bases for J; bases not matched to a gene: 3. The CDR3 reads CASSLTGDGYTF. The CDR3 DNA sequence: TGTGCCAGCAGCCTGACAGGGGATGGCTACACCTTC.

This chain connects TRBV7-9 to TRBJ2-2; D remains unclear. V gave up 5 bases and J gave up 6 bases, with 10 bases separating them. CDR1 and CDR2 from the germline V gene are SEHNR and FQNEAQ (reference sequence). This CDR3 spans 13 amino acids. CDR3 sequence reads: CASSPVLAGELFF. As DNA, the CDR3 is TGTGCCAGCAGCCCCGTTTTAGCCGGGGAGCTGTTTTTT. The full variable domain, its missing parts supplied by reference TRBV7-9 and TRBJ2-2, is DTGVSQNPRHKITKRGQNVTFRCDPISEHNRLYWYRQTLGQGPEFLTYFQNEAQLEKSRLLSDRFSAERPKGSFSTLEIQRTEQGDSAMYLCASSPVLAGELFFGEGSRLTVL.